The 27 T cell receptor beta chains below come from one sample, sequenced in a study of blood T cell repertoires in COVID-19. Measured with immunoSEQ multiplex PCR; TCRdb has only the in-frame clones, and not every one. This sample yields about 130,000 clones, of which around 81% are seen a single time; roughly 4% belongs to the top ten. Specimen: peripheral blood. The receptors were gathered from a woman aged 50 to 60 with acute or convalescent COVID-19.

The chain links TRBV14 to TRBJ1-2; D possibly corresponds to TRBD1 (6 bases). V shed 4 bases and J shed 7 bases, with 22 bases lying between them. The germline gives CDR1 SGHDN, CDR2 FVKESK. This CDR3 is built from 16 residues. The CDR3 coding sequence is TGTGCCAGCAGCCCCCTTCAAGACAGGCCATTTTCTGGCTACACCTTC. This codes for CASSPLQDRPFSGYTF.

The CDR3 sequence: CAWSVGTGNSPLHF. The CDR3 DNA is TGTGCCTGGAGTGTGGGGACAGGGAATTCACCCCTCCACTTT. The chain carries TRBV30 and TRBJ1-6, with TRBD1 identical over 9 bases. V was pared by 0 bases and J by 7 bases, with 1 base of the junction left unmatched. The CDR3 runs to 14 residues. In germline, CDR1 is GTSNPN, CDR2 SVGIG (reference sequence).

The rearrangement uses TRBV5-1 and TRBJ2-7, with 7 bases lining up with TRBD2. Trimming at V came to 6 bases and at J to 3 bases, leaving 9 bases not matched to a gene. The CDR3 extends over 14 amino acids. Looked up from germline, CDR1 is SGHRS and CDR2 is YFSETQ. The CDR3 nucleotides read TGCGCCAGCACTCGGGAAGGCGGGAGCTACGAGCAGTACTTC. It translates to CASTREGGSYEQYF.

This chain joins TRBV30 and TRBJ1-2; D may be TRBD1 (5 bases). Germline-derived CDR1 and CDR2 are GTSNPN and SVGIG (reference sequence). The V end lost 1 base, the J end lost 5 bases, and 8 bases lay between the germline ends. The CDR3 totals 12 residues. As DNA, the CDR3 is TGTGCCTGGAGTGGACAGTCGTATGGCTACACCTTC. Its translation is CAWSGQSYGYTF.

In the case of this clone: Compared with germline, one end of the junction differs, possibly owing to a read error. The V and J genes are TRBV7-7 and TRBJ2-1; 13 bases are shared with TRBD2. The length of the CDR3 is 16 residues. Germline CDR1 is SSHAT and CDR2 is FNYEAQ (reference sequence). For the CDR3, the DNA is TGTGCTAGCAGCCTTGGGACTAGCGGGGTCCTTAATGAGCAGTTCTTC. Translated: CASSLGTSGVLNEQFF.

The chain joins TRBV27 to TRBJ1-6; D call uncertain. With 7 bases removed from V and 2 bases from J, the gap between germline ends came to 6 bases. The CDR3 is made up of 13 amino acids. Germline values: CDR1 MNHEY, CDR2 SMNVEV (reference sequence). CDR3 nucleotide sequence: TGTGCCAGCATGCGGACCTATAATTCACCCCTCCACTTT. Encoded protein: CASMRTYNSPLHF.

The V and J genes are TRBV20-1 and TRBJ1-4; no clear D gene. V gave up 3 bases and J gave up 8 bases, with 7 bases separating them. Germline V gives CDR1 DFQATT, CDR2 SNEGSKA (reference sequence). The CDR3 is 11 residues long. CDR3 coding DNA: TGCAGTGCTAGCGGTCGGGAAAAACTGTTTTTT. Its protein is CSASGREKLFF.

CDR3 DNA: TGTGCCAGCAGCCCCGGGGAGCGGGGGATCGGGGAGCTGTTTTTT. It specifies CASSPGERGIGELFF. The V call is TRBV11-3, the J call TRBJ2-2, with 8 bases lining up with TRBD2. J was trimmed by 7 bases and V by 5 bases; bases with no gene match: 9. Per the germline V gene, CDR1 is SGHNT and CDR2 is YENEEA. The CDR3 consists of 15 residues.

This chain connects TRBV18 to TRBJ1-1, with D perhaps TRBD1 (5 bases). The length of the CDR3 is 15 residues. Germline lookup yields CDR1 KGHSH and CDR2 LQKENI. V gave up 1 base and J gave up 1 base, with 10 bases separating them. The CDR3 DNA is TGTGCCAGCTCACCACTAACAGGATCGAACACTGAAGCTTTCTTT. Translation: CASSPLTGSNTEAFF.

CDR3 in amino acids: CASSYSMAPPYEQYF. DNA of the CDR3: TGTGCCAGCAGTTACTCGATGGCCCCCCCCTACGAGCAGTACTTC. The rearrangement joins TRBV6-5 to TRBJ2-7; D ambiguous. Between the trimmed V and J ends, which lost 0 bases and 2 bases, there was a span of 11 bases. The V gene's germline CDR1 is MNHEY and CDR2 SVGAGI. There are 15 residues in the CDR3.

In this sample, this clone turned up a few times. This chain joins TRBV6-5 and TRBJ1-5; D is unclear. V was trimmed by 6 bases and J by 5 bases, leaving 11 bases between them. Germline V CDR1 and CDR2: MNHEY, SVGAGI. The CDR3 is 13 residues long. This chain's CDR3 is CASRRRRDQPQHF. CDR3 DNA: TGTGCCAGCAGAAGGAGACGGGATCAGCCCCAGCATTTT.

This chain connects TRBV7-8 to TRBJ1-5, with 8 positions matching TRBD1. The V gene's germline CDR1 is SGHVS and CDR2 FQNEAQ. There are 13 residues in the CDR3. J lost 7 bases, V lost 1 base, and 0 bases had no gene match. CDR3 amino acids: CASSLGQGQPQHF. In DNA form, the CDR3 reads TGTGCCAGCAGCTTAGGACAGGGGCAGCCCCAGCATTTT.

The genes are TRBV11-3 and TRBJ2-1; TRBD2 aligns across 14 bases. The germline gives CDR1 SGHNT, CDR2 YENEEA. The CDR3 is 17 amino acids. The J segment lost 8 bases and the V segment lost 2 bases, leaving 8 bases of the junction unmatched. CDR3 protein: CASSLREGTSGSDEQFF. The CDR3 nucleotides are TGTGCCAGCAGCTTAAGGGAGGGGACTAGCGGGAGCGATGAGCAGTTCTTC.

This clone was observed many times. The chain employs TRBV6-5 and TRBJ1-4; a weak D match, TRBD1 (6 bases). This CDR3 has 15 amino acids. Germline V lookup: CDR1 MNHEY, CDR2 SVGAGI. The V end was cut by 4 bases, the J end by 0 bases, with 9 bases between. This chain's CDR3 is CASSSEGATNEKLFF. The CDR3, as DNA: TGTGCCAGCAGTTCCGAGGGGGCAACTAATGAAAAACTGTTTTTT.

The rearrangement uses TRBV27 and TRBJ2-1; D unclear. From germline, CDR1 is MNHEY and CDR2 SMNVEV (reference sequence). Trimming took 6 bases from V and 1 from J, leaving 13 bases between them. The CDR3 length is 15 residues. The chain's CDR3 is CASSYRSQSYNEQFF. The CDR3 DNA follows: TGTGCCAGCAGCTACAGATCCCAATCCTACAATGAGCAGTTCTTC.

The gene calls are TRBV11-2 and TRBJ2-7; 13 nucleotides agree with TRBD2. This CDR3 spans 17 amino acids. The J segment lost 1 base and the V segment lost 3 bases, leaving 6 bases of the junction unmatched. CDR1 and CDR2 from the germline V gene are SGHAT and FQNNGV. The CDR3 loop is CASSFGLAGVVSYEQYF. The CDR3 nucleotides read TGTGCCAGCAGCTTCGGACTAGCGGGAGTTGTATCCTACGAGCAGTACTTC.

This clone showed up just a few times. This chain links TRBV28 with TRBJ1-2; no firm D call. V was cut by 5 bases and J by 8 bases, with 18 bases left in between. CDR3 size: 14 residues. The germline V gene has CDR1 MDHEN and CDR2 SYDVKM. The CDR3 is CASSPWEEGNGYTF. The DNA of the CDR3 is TGTGCCAGCAGTCCGTGGGAGGAGGGAAACGGCTACACCTTC.

The chain uses TRBV4-2 and TRBJ1-2; possible D gene TRBD1, 6 bases. Trimming removed 2 bases at V and 3 bases at J, with 10 bases between. Germline lookup yields CDR1 LGHNA and CDR2 YNFKEQ. This CDR3 comprises 14 residues. The DNA of the CDR3 is TGTGCCAGCAGCCAAAGTGCAGGGGACTATGGCTACACCTTC. This sequence encodes CASSQSAGDYGYTF.

The rearrangement uses TRBV28 and TRBJ1-4; TRBD1 might be the D (5 bases). The CDR3 has 13 amino acids. The V end lost 6 bases, the J end lost 1 base, and 6 bases lay between the germline ends. Germline lookup yields CDR1 MDHEN and CDR2 SYDVKM. The CDR3 loop reads CASRGGTNEKLFF. CDR3 nucleotides: TGTGCCAGCAGGGGGGGAACTAATGAAAAACTGTTTTTT.

J is TRBJ1-1 and V is TRBV30, with D unclear. Trimming left V 0 bases short and J 0 bases short, with 11 bases between. Germline V lookup: CDR1 GTSNPN, CDR2 SVGIG (reference sequence). This CDR3 spans 15 amino acids. In nucleotides, the CDR3 is TGTGCCTGGAGTGTACACAGCCGAATGAACACTGAAGCTTTCTTT. It codes for CAWSVHSRMNTEAFF.

This CDR3 reads CASTSSPSQPQHF. CDR3 DNA: TGTGCCAGCACCTCCTCTCCCAGTCAGCCCCAGCATTTT. This sequence joins TRBV7-2 and TRBJ1-5, with D uncertain. CDR1 SGHTA and CDR2 FQGNSA come from the germline V gene. The CDR3 is made up of 13 amino acids. V shed 7 bases and J shed 6 bases, with 13 bases lying between them.

The rearrangement links TRBV27 to TRBJ2-7; possibly TRBD2 for D (5 bases). The length of the CDR3 is 12 residues. The V end was cut by 6 bases, the J end by 0 bases, with 6 bases between. Germline loops: CDR1 MNHEY, CDR2 SMNVEV (reference sequence). CDR3 coding DNA: TGTGCCAGCAGAGCGGTCTCCTACGAGCAGTACTTC. Translated, it gives CASRAVSYEQYF.

V is TRBV29-1 and J is TRBJ2-1; D possibly corresponds to TRBD1 (5 bases). Germline-derived CDR1 and CDR2 are SQVTM and ANQGSEA. V was trimmed by 4 bases and J by 5 bases, leaving 9 bases between them. This CDR3 has 12 amino acids. The CDR3 DNA reads TGCAGCGTTGGGGAACAGGACAATGAGCAGTTCTTC. Translating gives CSVGEQDNEQFF.

This clone occurred a few times. CDR3 nucleotide sequence: TGTGCCAGCTCACCGCGACAGACTAATGAAAAACTGTTTTTT. Protein product: CASSPRQTNEKLFF. This chain links TRBV18 with TRBJ1-4, with D possibly TRBD1 on 5 matching bases. Germline values: CDR1 KGHSH, CDR2 LQKENI. The V end lost 3 bases, the J end lost 2 bases, and 7 bases lay between the germline ends. CDR3 length: 14 residues.

The sample holds a few counts of this clone. This rearrangement joins TRBV10-3 to TRBJ1-2, with 8 bases that match TRBD1. CDR3 size: 13 residues. Germline CDR1 is ENHRY and CDR2 is SYGVKD. J gave up 10 bases and V 2 bases, and 6 bases lay outside the gene matches. The CDR3 spells CAISETGGEDYTF. The CDR3 coding sequence is TGTGCCATCAGTGAGACAGGGGGAGAGGACTACACCTTC.

This clone appeared a few times. The V gene is TRBV15, the J gene TRBJ2-5; 12 nucleotides match TRBD1. Losses at the gene ends were 0 bases for V and 5 bases for J; bases not matched to a gene: 4. Germline V gene data show CDR1 as LNHNV and CDR2 as YYDKDF (reference sequence). The CDR3 length is 16 residues. The CDR3 region has the DNA TGTGCCACCAGCAGAGATCGAGGGACAGGGGGCGAGACCCAGTACTTC. It is translated as CATSRDRGTGGETQYF.

The chain links TRBV12-3 or TRBV12-4 to TRBJ2-5, with 8 bases lining up with TRBD2. The ends lost 5 bases at V and 7 bases at J; junction bases unmatched: 6. CDR3 length: 13 amino acids. CDR3 sequence: CASSPTSDGTQYF. Here the CDR3 DNA reads TGTGCCAGCAGTCCGACTAGCGATGGGACCCAGTACTTC.